This T cell receptor beta chain was identified in a study of T cells after posttransplantation cyclophosphamide. The CDR3 is 19 amino acids. V dropped 0 bases and J dropped 3; count of bases not matched to a gene: 8. Germline CDR1 is SGHNT and CDR2 is YYREEE (reference sequence). Busulfan-fludarabine conditioning, marrow transplant, and cyclophosphamide on days +3 and +4 were administered. Some clones are missing from TCRdb's copy, which holds only in-frame ones; the method was immunoSEQ multiplex PCR. Of approximately 22,000 clones listed, less than 90% were seen once; the top ten hold roughly 12%. The source is a female patient aged 30-39 years who received an allogeneic stem cell transplant from an unrelated donor, was CMV-positive, and had no GVHD. Some T cells may be the graft donor's. Source: PBMCs, taken after allogeneic stem cell transplant with posttransplant cyclophosphamide. The V and J genes are TRBV5-4 and TRBJ2-3, with TRBD2 matching 15 bases. CDR3 sequence: CASSLDWTSGGAETDTQYF. CDR3 nucleotide sequence: TGTGCCAGCAGCTTGGATTGGACTAGCGGGGGGGCCGAGACAGATACGCAGTATTTT.